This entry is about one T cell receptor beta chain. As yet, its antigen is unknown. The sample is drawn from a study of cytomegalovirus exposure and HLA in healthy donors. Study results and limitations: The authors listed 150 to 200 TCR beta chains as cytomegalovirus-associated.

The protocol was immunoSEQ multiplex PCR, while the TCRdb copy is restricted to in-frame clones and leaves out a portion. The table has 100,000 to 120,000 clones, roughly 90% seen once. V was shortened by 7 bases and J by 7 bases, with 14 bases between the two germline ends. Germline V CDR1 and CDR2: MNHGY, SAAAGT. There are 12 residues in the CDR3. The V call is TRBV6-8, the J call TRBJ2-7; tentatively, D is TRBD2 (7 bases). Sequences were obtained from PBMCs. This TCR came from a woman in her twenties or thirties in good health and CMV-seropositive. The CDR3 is CASKGGGWEQYF. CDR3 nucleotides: TGTGCCAGCAAAGGGGGGGGCTGGGAGCAGTACTTC.